One and the same sample provided the 2 T cell receptor beta chains below, sequenced in a study of cytomegalovirus exposure and HLA in healthy donors. Both 60 Vbeta primers and 13 Jbeta primers went into the PCR. Some clones are missing from TCRdb's copy, which holds only in-frame ones; the method was immunoSEQ multiplex PCR. The data show some 120,000 clones, with less than 80% seen just once and roughly 3.5% held by the top ten. Sequencing used PBMCs. Receptor source: a woman aged 50 to 65 in good health and CMV-seronegative.

The chain is built from TRBV25-1 and TRBJ1-4, with D possibly being TRBD1 (5 bases). The germline gives CDR1 MGHDK, CDR2 SYGVNS. V lost 3 bases, J lost 0 bases, and 17 bases lay in between. This CDR3 region has 18 residues. The CDR3 reads CASSEPPIGTSTNEKLFF. The CDR3 DNA sequence: TGTGCCAGCAGTGAGCCCCCCATCGGGACTTCAACTAATGAAAAACTGTTTTTT.

The rearrangement joins TRBV9 to TRBJ1-2; a weak D match, TRBD1 (6 bases). V dropped 4 bases and J dropped 4 bases, with 17 bases sitting between them. CDR1 is SGDLS, CDR2 YYNGEE, per germline. There are 15 residues in the CDR3. The CDR3 DNA sequence: TGTGCCAGCAGCACCCCACAGGGCCTATCCTATGGCTACACCTTC. Protein product: CASSTPQGLSYGYTF.